The clone carrying this T cell receptor (beta chain) was observed a few times. Other DNA sequences in this specimen translate into the identical CDR3. TCRdb's table, derived via immunoSEQ multiplex PCR, lists solely in-frame clones and lacks some. The data contain around 510,000 clones, roughly four fifths of them singletons. V lost 0 bases, J lost 8 bases, and 6 bases lay in between. From germline, CDR1 is SGHNT and CDR2 YYREEE (reference sequence). The CDR3 is 12 residues long. These data come from a study of shared clonotypes between healthy human individuals. Donation came from healthy HIV-negative adults that had no recent acute infections or vaccinations. Roughly 89 million PBMCs served as the genomic DNA source for unsorted samples.

The source is a woman aged 35 to 49 in good health. Some clones in this sample may be carry-over from other donors' samples. The V gene is TRBV5-4, the J gene TRBJ2-1, with D possibly matching TRBD1 (5 bases). Input material: PBMCs. The CDR3 nucleotides are TGTGCCAGCAGCTTGGTAGGGGATGAGCAGTTCTTC. It yields the protein CASSLVGDEQFF.